This TCR beta chain was documented in a study of identical twins. This CDR3 spans 13 amino acids. Germline CDR1 and CDR2: SGHRS and YFSETQ. V was shortened by 2 bases and J by 2 bases, with 8 bases between the two germline ends. Each CDR3 protein is one row after TCRdb ran MiXCR on the 5' RACE reads. In the table there are 350,000 or so distinct CDR3 sequences, around 9.7% of which are singletons. The sequenced sample consisted of naive T cells sorted from blood. The sequence was obtained from a woman aged 45 to 65 in good health. This chain joins TRBV5-1 and TRBJ2-7, with D possibly being TRBD1 (5 bases). The CDR3 nucleotides are TGCGCCAGCAGCTTACAGGCTGCCTACGAGCAGTACTTC. Its protein is CASSLQAAYEQYF.